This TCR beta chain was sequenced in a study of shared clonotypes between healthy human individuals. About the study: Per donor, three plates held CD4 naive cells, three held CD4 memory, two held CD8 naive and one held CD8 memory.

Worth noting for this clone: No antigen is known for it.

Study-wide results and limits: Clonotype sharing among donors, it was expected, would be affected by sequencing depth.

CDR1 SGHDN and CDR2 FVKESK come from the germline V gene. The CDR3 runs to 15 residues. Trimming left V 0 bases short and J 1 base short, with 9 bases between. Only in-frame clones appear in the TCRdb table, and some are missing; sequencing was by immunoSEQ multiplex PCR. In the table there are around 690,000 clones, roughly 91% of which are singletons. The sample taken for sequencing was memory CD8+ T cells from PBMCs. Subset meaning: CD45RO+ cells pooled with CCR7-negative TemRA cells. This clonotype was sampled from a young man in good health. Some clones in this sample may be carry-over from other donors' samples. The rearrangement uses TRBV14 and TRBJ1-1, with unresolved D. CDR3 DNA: TGTGCCAGCAGCCAAGATTGGGGAGCGAACACTGAAGCTTTCTTT. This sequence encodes CASSQDWGANTEAFF.